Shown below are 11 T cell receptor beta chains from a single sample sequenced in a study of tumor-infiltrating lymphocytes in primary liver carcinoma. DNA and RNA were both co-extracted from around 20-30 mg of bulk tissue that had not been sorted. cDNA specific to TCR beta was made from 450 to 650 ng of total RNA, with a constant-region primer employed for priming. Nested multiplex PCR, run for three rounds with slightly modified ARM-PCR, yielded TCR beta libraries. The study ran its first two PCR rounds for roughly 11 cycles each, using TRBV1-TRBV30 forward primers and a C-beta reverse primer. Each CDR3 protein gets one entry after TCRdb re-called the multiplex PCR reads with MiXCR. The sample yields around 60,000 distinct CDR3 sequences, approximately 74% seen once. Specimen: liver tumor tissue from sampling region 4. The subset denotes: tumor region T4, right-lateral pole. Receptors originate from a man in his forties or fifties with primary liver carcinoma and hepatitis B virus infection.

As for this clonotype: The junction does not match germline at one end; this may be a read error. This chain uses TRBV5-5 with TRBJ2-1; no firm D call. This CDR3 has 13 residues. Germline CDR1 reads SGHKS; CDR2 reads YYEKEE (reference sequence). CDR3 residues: CASSSRKDDEQFF. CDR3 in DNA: TGTGCGAGCAGCTCCCGTAAGGACGATGAGCAGTTCTTC.

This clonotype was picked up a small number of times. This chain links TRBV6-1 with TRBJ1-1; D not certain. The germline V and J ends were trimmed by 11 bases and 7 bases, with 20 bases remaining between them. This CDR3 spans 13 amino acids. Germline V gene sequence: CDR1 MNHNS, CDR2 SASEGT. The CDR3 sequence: CAASVELGGEAFF. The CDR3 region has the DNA TGTGCCGCGTCTGTGGAGTTGGGTGGTGAAGCTTTCTTT.

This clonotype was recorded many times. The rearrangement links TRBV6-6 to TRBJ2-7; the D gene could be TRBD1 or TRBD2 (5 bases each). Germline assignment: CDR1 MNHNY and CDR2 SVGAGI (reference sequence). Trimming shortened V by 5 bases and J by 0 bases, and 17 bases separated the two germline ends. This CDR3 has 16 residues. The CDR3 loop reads CASSHSPGRSSYEQYF. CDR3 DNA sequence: TGTGCCAGCAGTCATTCCCCGGGACGCAGCTCCTACGAGCAGTACTTC.

Here the CDR3 DNA reads TGTGCCAGCAACCGGGGCAGGGAACTGACCCAGTACTTC. Protein sequence: CASNRGRELTQYF. V and J are TRBV5-4 and TRBJ2-5; possibly TRBD1 or TRBD2 for D (5 bases each). The V and J ends lost 6 bases and 7 bases respectively, with 16 bases between them. This CDR3 has 13 amino acids. From germline, CDR1 is SGHNT and CDR2 YYREEE (reference sequence).

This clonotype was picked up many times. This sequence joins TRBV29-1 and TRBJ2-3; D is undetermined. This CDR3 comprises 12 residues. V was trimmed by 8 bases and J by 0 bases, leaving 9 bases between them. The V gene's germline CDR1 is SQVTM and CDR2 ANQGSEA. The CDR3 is CSSGASTDTQYF. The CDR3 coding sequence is TGCAGCTCCGGCGCTAGCACAGATACGCAGTATTTT.

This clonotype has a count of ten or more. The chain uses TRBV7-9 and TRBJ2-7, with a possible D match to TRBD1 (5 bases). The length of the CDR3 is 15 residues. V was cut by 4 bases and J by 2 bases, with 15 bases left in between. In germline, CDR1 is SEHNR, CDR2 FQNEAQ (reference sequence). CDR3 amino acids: CASSSGFPPPYEQYF. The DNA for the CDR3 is TGTGCCAGCAGCTCAGGGTTCCCTCCCCCCTACGAGCAGTACTTC.

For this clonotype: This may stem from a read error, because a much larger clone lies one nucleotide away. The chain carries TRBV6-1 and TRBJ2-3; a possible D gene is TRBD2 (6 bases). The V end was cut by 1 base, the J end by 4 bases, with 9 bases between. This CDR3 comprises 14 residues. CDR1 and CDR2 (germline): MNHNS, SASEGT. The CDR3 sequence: CASSEGLVPDTQYF. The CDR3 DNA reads TGTGCCAGCAGTGAAGGACTAGTGCCAGATACGCAGTATTTT.

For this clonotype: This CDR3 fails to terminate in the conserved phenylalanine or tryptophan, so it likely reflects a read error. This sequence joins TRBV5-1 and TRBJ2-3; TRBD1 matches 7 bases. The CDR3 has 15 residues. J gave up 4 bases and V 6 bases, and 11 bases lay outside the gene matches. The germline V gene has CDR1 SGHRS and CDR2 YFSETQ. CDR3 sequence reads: CASTLTGLTPDTQYL. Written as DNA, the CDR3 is TGCGCCAGCACCCTGACAGGGTTGACGCCAGATACGCAGTATTTA.

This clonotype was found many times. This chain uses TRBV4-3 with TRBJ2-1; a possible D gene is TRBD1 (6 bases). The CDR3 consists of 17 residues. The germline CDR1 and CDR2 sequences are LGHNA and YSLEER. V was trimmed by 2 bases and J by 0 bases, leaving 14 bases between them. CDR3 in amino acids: CASSQLTGKLSYNEQFF. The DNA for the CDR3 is TGCGCCAGCAGCCAATTGACAGGCAAACTCTCCTACAATGAGCAGTTCTTC.

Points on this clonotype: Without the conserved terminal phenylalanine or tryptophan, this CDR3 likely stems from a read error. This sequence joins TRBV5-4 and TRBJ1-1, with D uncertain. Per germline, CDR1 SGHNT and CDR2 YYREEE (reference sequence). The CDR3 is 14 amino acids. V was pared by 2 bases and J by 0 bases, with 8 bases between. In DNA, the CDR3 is TGTGCCAGCAGCTTTCCCGGGGTGAACACTGAAGCTTTCTCT. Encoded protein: CASSFPGVNTEAFS.

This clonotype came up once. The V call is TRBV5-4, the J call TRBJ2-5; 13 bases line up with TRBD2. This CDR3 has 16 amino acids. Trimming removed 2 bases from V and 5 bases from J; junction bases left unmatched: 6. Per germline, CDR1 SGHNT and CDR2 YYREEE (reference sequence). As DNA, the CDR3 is TGTGCCAGCAGCTTAGGACTAGCGGGAGCGTCGGAGACCCAGTACTTC. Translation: CASSLGLAGASETQYF. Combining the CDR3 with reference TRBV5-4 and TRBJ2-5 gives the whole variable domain ETGVTQSPTHLIKTRGQQVTLRCSSQSGHNTVSWYQQALGQGPQFIFQYYREEENGRGNFPPRFSGLQFPNYSSELNVNALELDDSALYLCASSLGLAGASETQYFGPGTRLLVL.